This is a list of T cell receptor beta chains from one sample in a study of blood T cell repertoires in COVID-19. Clones were read by immunoSEQ multiplex PCR, and TCRdb kept only the in-frame ones, dropping some. Of around 200,000 clones listed, approximately 87% are singletons. The sequenced sample was peripheral blood. These receptors all stem from a man aged 55 to 69 who had recovered from COVID-19. Both conserved end residues are part of each CDR3. The order of the fields is V gene, J gene, D gene, clone size, CDR3 DNA, CDR3 protein. A D gene is named only where the DNA matches it firmly. Not every row has a clone size; where given, it reads once, few, many or a size class.

v_call: TRBV2
j_call: TRBJ1-4
d_call: .
clone_size: .
cdr3_nt: TGTGCCAGCAGTGACACAGACAATAATGAAAAACTGTTTTTT
cdr3_aa: CASSDTDNNEKLFF

v_call: TRBV29-1
j_call: TRBJ2-3
d_call: TRBD1
clone_size: .
cdr3_nt: TGCAGCGTTATCCCGGGACAGAGCACAGATACGCAGTATTTT
cdr3_aa: CSVIPGQSTDTQYF

v_call: TRBV19
j_call: TRBJ2-1
d_call: .
clone_size: .
cdr3_nt: TGTGCCAGTAGATCCAGCTCCTACAATGAGCAGTTCTTC
cdr3_aa: CASRSSSYNEQFF

v_call: TRBV5-5
j_call: TRBJ1-6
d_call: .
clone_size: .
cdr3_nt: TGTGCCAGCTCTACCCCGGGGGATTCACCCCTCCACTTT
cdr3_aa: CASSTPGDSPLHF

v_call: TRBV3-1/TRBV3-2
j_call: TRBJ2-1
d_call: .
clone_size: .
cdr3_nt: TGTGCCAGCAGCCAAGAACAGGGAAGCTCCTACAATGAGCAGTTCTTC
cdr3_aa: CASSQEQGSSYNEQFF

v_call: TRBV5-1
j_call: TRBJ2-5
d_call: .
clone_size: few
cdr3_nt: TGCGCCAGCAGCTTGGGGCCCGACGGGGAGACCCAGTACTTC
cdr3_aa: CASSLGPDGETQYF

v_call: TRBV28
j_call: TRBJ1-2
d_call: TRBD1
clone_size: .
cdr3_nt: TGTGCCAGCAGCACACAGGGGGCGAGATATGGCTACACCTTC
cdr3_aa: CASSTQGARYGYTF

v_call: TRBV7-3
j_call: TRBJ1-5
d_call: .
clone_size: .
cdr3_nt: TGTGCCAGCTCTCCCGCAGGGGCAGCCCGGTATAGCAATCAGCCCCAGCATTTT
cdr3_aa: CASSPAGAARYSNQPQHF

v_call: TRBV9
j_call: TRBJ1-2
d_call: .
clone_size: .
cdr3_nt: TGTGCCAGCAGCGTAGGAGGGGGGGCTGACTATGGCTACACCTTC
cdr3_aa: CASSVGGGADYGYTF

v_call: TRBV6-4
j_call: TRBJ2-2
d_call: .
clone_size: .
cdr3_nt: TGTGCCAGCAGTGACGCTACGAACACCGGGGAGCTGTTTTTT
cdr3_aa: CASSDATNTGELFF

v_call: TRBV15
j_call: TRBJ2-3
d_call: TRBD2
clone_size: .
cdr3_nt: TGTGCCACCAGCAGGACTAGCACCCCGCAGTATTTT
cdr3_aa: CATSRTSTPQYF

v_call: TRBV4-3
j_call: TRBJ2-7
d_call: TRBD2
clone_size: .
cdr3_nt: TGCGCCAGCAGCCACGGGACTAGCGGGGGGGCCTACGAGCAGTACTTC
cdr3_aa: CASSHGTSGGAYEQYF

v_call: TRBV6-5
j_call: TRBJ2-3
d_call: .
clone_size: .
cdr3_nt: TGTGCCAGCAGTTTCGTACAGGGATTGGATACGCAGTATTTT
cdr3_aa: CASSFVQGLDTQYF

v_call: TRBV3-1/TRBV3-2
j_call: TRBJ1-5
d_call: .
clone_size: once
cdr3_nt: TGTGCCAGCAGCCGGGAGGGTCAGCCCCAGCATTTT
cdr3_aa: CASSREGQPQHF

v_call: TRBV5-1
j_call: TRBJ2-2
d_call: .
clone_size: .
cdr3_nt: TGCGCCTGTCGTGAATACTTCGCGAACACCGGGGAGCTGTTTTTT
cdr3_aa: CACREYFANTGELFF

v_call: TRBV28
j_call: TRBJ1-5
d_call: .
clone_size: .
cdr3_nt: TGTGCCAGCAGTTTGAGGACACCTTATTCTATGACCCAGCATTTT
cdr3_aa: CASSLRTPYSMTQHF

v_call: TRBV30
j_call: TRBJ1-5
d_call: .
clone_size: .
cdr3_nt: TGTGCCTGGAGTGCGGGGCAGCCCCAGCATTTT
cdr3_aa: CAWSAGQPQHF

v_call: TRBV29-1
j_call: TRBJ2-1
d_call: TRBD1
clone_size: .
cdr3_nt: TGCAGCGTTGACCGGGACAGGGGCAATGAGCAGTTCTTC
cdr3_aa: CSVDRDRGNEQFF

v_call: TRBV7-9
j_call: TRBJ2-4
d_call: .
clone_size: .
cdr3_nt: TGTGCCAATAGAACGTCCTCAAACAAAAACATTCAGTACTTC
cdr3_aa: CANRTSSNKNIQYF

v_call: TRBV24-1
j_call: TRBJ2-7
d_call: .
clone_size: .
cdr3_nt: TGTGCCACCAGTGATCCACGGAGCTACGAGCAGTACTTC
cdr3_aa: CATSDPRSYEQYF

v_call: TRBV5-1
j_call: TRBJ1-5
d_call: TRBD1
clone_size: .
cdr3_nt: TGCGCCAGCAGCCCCGGGACAGGGGGCTTAAATAGCAATCAGCCCCAGCATTTT
cdr3_aa: CASSPGTGGLNSNQPQHF

v_call: TRBV19
j_call: TRBJ2-1
d_call: .
clone_size: .
cdr3_nt: TGTGCCAGTAGTACCTTTGCGAACAATGAGCAGTTCTTC
cdr3_aa: CASSTFANNEQFF

v_call: TRBV6-1
j_call: TRBJ2-1
d_call: TRBD2
clone_size: .
cdr3_nt: TGTGCCAGCAGTGACGGGCTAGCGGGATTGGGTGGTGAGCAGTTCTTC
cdr3_aa: CASSDGLAGLGGEQFF

v_call: TRBV7-6
j_call: TRBJ2-2
d_call: .
clone_size: .
cdr3_nt: TGTGCCAGCAGCCTCCTGAGGGCCGACACCGGGGAGCTGTTTTTT
cdr3_aa: CASSLLRADTGELFF

v_call: TRBV3-1/TRBV3-2
j_call: TRBJ1-5
d_call: TRBD1
clone_size: .
cdr3_nt: TGTGCCAGCAGCCAAGCCCCGGGAGGGGGCCAGCCCCAGCATTTT
cdr3_aa: CASSQAPGGGQPQHF

v_call: TRBV5-1
j_call: TRBJ2-3
d_call: TRBD2
clone_size: few
cdr3_nt: TGCGCCAGCAGCTTGGTAGCGGGAGGGCCGGTTGCAGATACGCAGTATTTT
cdr3_aa: CASSLVAGGPVADTQYF

v_call: TRBV6-6
j_call: TRBJ2-7
d_call: .
clone_size: .
cdr3_nt: TGTGCCAGCAGTCCGACATCCCGCTACGAGCAGTACTTC
cdr3_aa: CASSPTSRYEQYF

v_call: TRBV9
j_call: TRBJ1-6
d_call: .
clone_size: .
cdr3_nt: TGTGCCAGCAGCGTAGATGGGGCACTCAGGAATTCACCCCTCCACTTT
cdr3_aa: CASSVDGALRNSPLHF

v_call: TRBV15
j_call: TRBJ2-5
d_call: .
clone_size: .
cdr3_nt: TGTGCCACCAGCTTCGACGTTGGGGGGACGGGGGAGACCCAGTACTTC
cdr3_aa: CATSFDVGGTGETQYF

v_call: TRBV30
j_call: TRBJ2-6
d_call: .
clone_size: .
cdr3_nt: TGTGCCTGGAGTGTAGGTAGGGGCTCTGGGGCCAACGTCCTGACTTTC
cdr3_aa: CAWSVGRGSGANVLTF

v_call: TRBV11-2
j_call: TRBJ2-7
d_call: .
clone_size: .
cdr3_nt: TGTGCCAGCAGCCGGACAGCATACGAGCAGTACTTC
cdr3_aa: CASSRTAYEQYF

v_call: TRBV5-4
j_call: TRBJ2-2
d_call: TRBD1
clone_size: .
cdr3_nt: TGTGCCAGCAGCCCCCCCAAGACAGGGAAGAACACCGGGGAGCTGTTTTTT
cdr3_aa: CASSPPKTGKNTGELFF

v_call: TRBV5-3
j_call: TRBJ2-7
d_call: TRBD2
clone_size: .
cdr3_nt: TGTGCCAGAAGCTATAGGAGCGGGAGGGCCTTCGAGCAGTACTTC
cdr3_aa: CARSYRSGRAFEQYF

v_call: TRBV2
j_call: TRBJ2-5
d_call: TRBD2
clone_size: .
cdr3_nt: TGTGCCAGCAGTCGCCGCCCCGTAGCGGGGGGCGGAGAGACCCAGTACTTC
cdr3_aa: CASSRRPVAGGGETQYF

v_call: TRBV19
j_call: TRBJ2-2
d_call: TRBD2
clone_size: .
cdr3_nt: TGTGCCAGTAGGTGGTCCGGGACTAGCGACACCGGGGAGCTGTTTTTT
cdr3_aa: CASRWSGTSDTGELFF

v_call: TRBV7-3
j_call: TRBJ2-3
d_call: TRBD2
clone_size: .
cdr3_nt: TGTGCCAGCACCCCCGGGCTAGCGGGGGGGCGAAGGGCGAATACGCAGTATTTT
cdr3_aa: CASTPGLAGGRRANTQYF

v_call: TRBV6-2/TRBV6-3
j_call: TRBJ2-2
d_call: .
clone_size: .
cdr3_nt: TGTGCCAGCAGTTACTCACCGGGTCATGGGACCGGGGAGCTGTTTTTT
cdr3_aa: CASSYSPGHGTGELFF

v_call: TRBV19
j_call: TRBJ2-1
d_call: .
clone_size: .
cdr3_nt: TGTGCCAGTAGTGCGGACGGGGGCTCCTACAATGAGCAGTTCTTC
cdr3_aa: CASSADGGSYNEQFF

v_call: TRBV10-3
j_call: TRBJ2-1
d_call: .
clone_size: .
cdr3_nt: TGTGCCATCAGTCCGGGACTGAACTATGAGCAGTTCTTC
cdr3_aa: CAISPGLNYEQFF

v_call: TRBV30
j_call: TRBJ1-5
d_call: .
clone_size: .
cdr3_nt: TGTGCCTGGAGTGTAGGACAGCTAGATCAGCCCCAGCATTTT
cdr3_aa: CAWSVGQLDQPQHF

v_call: TRBV4-1
j_call: TRBJ2-7
d_call: .
clone_size: .
cdr3_nt: TGCGCCAGCAGCCATCCGGACTTTCCCAACTACGAGCAGTACTTC
cdr3_aa: CASSHPDFPNYEQYF

v_call: TRBV27
j_call: TRBJ1-4
d_call: .
clone_size: .
cdr3_nt: TGTGCCAGCAGTCCCGACAAGGGGTCAACTAATGAAAAACTGTTTTTT
cdr3_aa: CASSPDKGSTNEKLFF

v_call: TRBV28
j_call: TRBJ2-7
d_call: .
clone_size: .
cdr3_nt: TGTGCCAGCAGCCAATCTGACGGGTACGAGCAGTACTTC
cdr3_aa: CASSQSDGYEQYF

v_call: TRBV5-1
j_call: TRBJ2-7
d_call: TRBD1
clone_size: .
cdr3_nt: TGCGCCAGCAGTATCGGACAGGGGGCCGTCTACGAGCAGTACTTC
cdr3_aa: CASSIGQGAVYEQYF

v_call: TRBV7-3
j_call: TRBJ2-1
d_call: .
clone_size: .
cdr3_nt: TGTGCCAGCAGCCCCGCCCCCAGCTCCTACAATGAGCAGTTCTTC
cdr3_aa: CASSPAPSSYNEQFF

v_call: TRBV25-1
j_call: TRBJ2-5
d_call: .
clone_size: .
cdr3_nt: TGTGCCAGCAGCCGTAGGGGGGGTTCATGGGAGACCCAGTACTTC
cdr3_aa: CASSRRGGSWETQYF

v_call: TRBV6-5
j_call: TRBJ1-1
d_call: TRBD1
clone_size: .
cdr3_nt: TGTGCCAGCAACACAGGGGGCGGGAACACTGAAGCTTTCTTT
cdr3_aa: CASNTGGGNTEAFF

v_call: TRBV5-1
j_call: TRBJ2-1
d_call: .
clone_size: .
cdr3_nt: TGCGCCAGCAGCTTGGTGAGTAGCGCTTTCTCCTACAATGAGCAGTTCTTC
cdr3_aa: CASSLVSSAFSYNEQFF

v_call: TRBV28
j_call: TRBJ2-3
d_call: TRBD1
clone_size: .
cdr3_nt: TGTGCCAGCAGCGCCGGGACAGGGAGGTCAGATACGCAGTATTTT
cdr3_aa: CASSAGTGRSDTQYF

v_call: TRBV29-1
j_call: TRBJ2-2
d_call: .
clone_size: .
cdr3_nt: TGCAGCGGGGCACAGACGTCGAACACCGGGGAGCTGTTTTTT
cdr3_aa: CSGAQTSNTGELFF

v_call: TRBV27
j_call: TRBJ1-2
d_call: .
clone_size: .
cdr3_nt: TGTGCCAGCAGTAATCAGGGACTCTATGGCTACACCTTC
cdr3_aa: CASSNQGLYGYTF

v_call: TRBV7-3
j_call: TRBJ2-7
d_call: .
clone_size: .
cdr3_nt: TGTGCCAGCAGCCCAGCGGGCTACTACGAGCAGTACTTC
cdr3_aa: CASSPAGYYEQYF

v_call: TRBV3-1/TRBV3-2
j_call: TRBJ2-7
d_call: TRBD1
clone_size: .
cdr3_nt: TGTGCCAGCAGTCGGACAGGGGCGGGGGAGCAGTACTTC
cdr3_aa: CASSRTGAGEQYF

v_call: TRBV28
j_call: TRBJ1-3
d_call: .
clone_size: .
cdr3_nt: TGTGCCAGCAGTTTGCCAGGCGCCCGAAACACCATATATTTT
cdr3_aa: CASSLPGARNTIYF

v_call: TRBV6-1
j_call: TRBJ2-1
d_call: TRBD2
clone_size: .
cdr3_nt: TGTGCCAGCAGTGCTGCCGGGACTAGCGGGAGCCATGAGCAGTTCTTC
cdr3_aa: CASSAAGTSGSHEQFF

v_call: TRBV7-2
j_call: TRBJ2-6
d_call: .
clone_size: .
cdr3_nt: TGTGCCAGCAGCGCCGGGACTGGGGCCAACGTCCTGACTTTC
cdr3_aa: CASSAGTGANVLTF

v_call: TRBV6-4
j_call: TRBJ2-1
d_call: TRBD1
clone_size: .
cdr3_nt: TGTGCCAGCAGTGACTTTGAGGGGGCGCGGCAGTTCTTC
cdr3_aa: CASSDFEGARQFF

v_call: TRBV11-3
j_call: TRBJ2-2
d_call: .
clone_size: .
cdr3_nt: TGTGCCAGCAGCTTATCTTCAAGTGGGAGGGGGGAGCTGTTTTTT
cdr3_aa: CASSLSSSGRGELFF

v_call: TRBV10-3
j_call: TRBJ1-2
d_call: .
clone_size: .
cdr3_nt: TGTGCCATCAGTACCTACACTATTCCGCCCGGAGGGGGCTACACCTTC
cdr3_aa: CAISTYTIPPGGGYTF

v_call: TRBV29-1
j_call: TRBJ1-1
d_call: .
clone_size: few
cdr3_nt: TGCAGCGTCCGGGACACTGAAGCTTTCTTT
cdr3_aa: CSVRDTEAFF